The next 2 T cell receptor beta chains were all read from a single sample in a study of Graves' ophthalmopathy and Graves' hyperthyroidism. Transcripts of RNA were the source for amplifying TCR beta CDR3 regions. The library came from an HTBI-primed first-round RT-PCR and a second-round multiplex PCR. TCRdb reanalysed the multiplex PCR reads using MiXCR and keeps one entry per CDR3 protein. The data contain 600,000 to 650,000 distinct CDR3 sequences, 22% of them singletons. The sequenced sample consisted of peripheral blood. These receptors originate from a woman between 18 and 29 years old with stable Graves' hyperthyroidism. Some clones in this sample may be carry-over from other donors' samples.

On this clonotype itself: A junction boundary mismatches the germline segment, possibly from a read error. The chain uses TRBV6-4 and TRBJ2-7, with D possibly TRBD1 on 6 matching bases. The CDR3 extends over 15 amino acids. In germline, CDR1 is MRHNA, CDR2 SNTAGT. The CDR3 loop is CAISYRDTGSYEQYF. The DNA for the CDR3 is TGTGCCATCAGTTACCGGGACACGGGTTCCTACGAGCAGTACTTC.

The gene calls are TRBV12-3 or TRBV12-4 and TRBJ1-1; unclear D gene. V lost 5 bases to trimming and J lost 5 bases, with 9 bases between them. This CDR3 has 12 amino acids. The DNA of the CDR3 is TGTGCCAGCAGTCGGGCCGAAACTGAAGCTTTCTTT. Protein sequence: CASSRAETEAFF.